These 23 T cell receptor beta chains were sequenced from one sample in a study of technical replicates of blood from a few donors. Clones were sequenced by immunoSEQ multiplex PCR, and TCRdb holds only the in-frame ones, with some missing. The table shows over 90,000 clones, with nearly 97% occurring only once. Sequencing input: T cells isolated from PBMCs. The receptors here all came from a human donor in good health.

The CDR3 bases are TGTGCCAGCAGCAAATCAGGAGGATCCTACGAGCAGTACTTC. Amino acid sequence: CASSKSGGSYEQYF. This rearrangement joins TRBV4-2 to TRBJ2-7, with D tentatively TRBD2 (5 bases). There are 14 residues in the CDR3. Germline CDR1 and CDR2: LGHNA and YNFKEQ. V lost 5 bases to trimming and J lost 1 base, with 12 bases between them.

In the case of this clone: The junction departs from the called germline gene at one end, perhaps through a read error. The chain employs TRBV2 and TRBJ2-2, with 7 bases aligning to TRBD1. The CDR3 consists of 14 residues. Germline CDR1 reads SNHLY; CDR2 reads FYNNEI. CDR3 protein: CAGRETGSTGELFF. As DNA, the CDR3 is TGTGCCGGCAGGGAGACAGGGTCCACCGGGGAGCTGTTTTTT.

The chain uses TRBV6-5 and TRBJ1-1, with D unresolved. Germline V gene sequence: CDR1 MNHEY, CDR2 SVGAGI. With 5 bases removed from V and 10 bases from J, the gap between germline ends came to 17 bases. The CDR3 is 13 amino acids. CDR3: CASSLHPGMGAFF. The CDR3 region has the DNA TGTGCCAGCAGTCTCCACCCGGGAATGGGAGCTTTCTTT.

V is TRBV6-5 and J is TRBJ1-2; D is possibly TRBD1 (6 bases). The CDR3 length is 13 residues. CDR1 MNHEY and CDR2 SVGAGI come from the germline V gene. V was shortened by 8 bases and J by 7 bases, with 17 bases between the two germline ends. CDR3 sequence reads: CASVKQGMGGYTF. The CDR3 DNA follows: TGTGCCAGCGTGAAGCAGGGGATGGGTGGCTACACCTTC.

The gene calls are TRBV27 and TRBJ1-5; TRBD1 matches at 9 bases. Germline CDR1 MNHEY, CDR2 SMNVEV (reference sequence). With 8 bases clipped from V and 3 bases from J, the junction kept 14 bases outside the gene matches. CDR3 length: 17 residues. The CDR3 loop reads CASQEYGRTGVNQPQHF. In nucleotides, the CDR3 is TGTGCCAGCCAAGAATACGGACGGACAGGGGTCAATCAGCCCCAGCATTTT.

V and J are TRBV7-8 and TRBJ2-5; possible D gene TRBD1, 5 bases. Germline loops: CDR1 SGHVS, CDR2 FQNEAQ. V was trimmed by 5 bases and J by 0 bases, leaving 13 bases between them. This CDR3 is built from 15 residues. The CDR3 loop reads CASSPISGYQETQYF. The CDR3 DNA sequence: TGTGCCAGCAGCCCGATATCAGGGTACCAAGAGACCCAGTACTTC.

This chain uses TRBV4-2 with TRBJ1-4; no firm D call. CDR1 and CDR2 from the germline V gene are LGHNA and YNFKEQ. The length of the CDR3 is 15 residues. V dropped 2 bases and J dropped 7 bases, with 14 bases sitting between them. The DNA of the CDR3 is TGTGCCAGCAGCCAATACGGGGAACCCCGTGAAAAACTGTTTTTT. It codes for CASSQYGEPREKLFF.

This clone was detected once. This chain connects TRBV5-4 to TRBJ1-1, with D tentatively TRBD1 (6 bases). Germline V gives CDR1 SGHNT, CDR2 YYREEE (reference sequence). The CDR3 covers 16 residues. V was shortened by 2 bases and J by 1 base, with 15 bases between the two germline ends. For the CDR3, the DNA is TGTGCCAGCAGCTTAATGGGAGGGGGGGCGAACACTGAAGCTTTCTTT. This translates into CASSLMGGGANTEAFF.

The rearrangement uses TRBV27 and TRBJ2-3; D call uncertain. V lost 0 bases and J lost 1, with 8 bases in between. This CDR3 spans 15 amino acids. Germline V gene data show CDR1 as MNHEY and CDR2 as SMNVEV (reference sequence). The CDR3 DNA sequence: TGTGCCAGCAGTTTATCCTCGGTGGGCACAGATACGCAGTATTTT. Amino acids: CASSLSSVGTDTQYF.

The chain joins TRBV23-1 to TRBJ2-7, with TRBD1 identical over 9 bases. TRBV23-1 is an ORF; its function is uncertain. This CDR3 is built from 16 residues. The J segment lost 5 bases and the V segment lost 0 bases, leaving 8 bases of the junction unmatched. The CDR3 coding sequence is TGCGCCAGCAGTCAATCGCTTCTCTGGACAGGGGACGAGCAGTACTTC. As protein: CASSQSLLWTGDEQYF.

This clone showed up just once. The chain uses TRBV5-4 and TRBJ1-2; D might be TRBD1 (6 bases). V dropped 5 bases and J dropped 4 bases, with 18 bases sitting between them. The CDR3 runs to 15 residues. Germline V gene data show CDR1 as SGHNT and CDR2 as YYREEE (reference sequence). This CDR3 is CASSYKPGAGYGYTF. CDR3 bases: TGTGCCAGCAGTTATAAACCAGGGGCAGGCTATGGCTACACCTTC.

This sequence joins TRBV2 and TRBJ1-4; weak D call: TRBD1 (6 bases). V was cut by 3 bases and J by 4 bases, with 12 bases left in between. Germline CDR1 SNHLY, CDR2 FYNNEI. The CDR3 has 15 amino acids. CDR3 protein: CASSDRGRGNEKLFF. The CDR3 DNA reads TGTGCCAGCAGTGACAGGGGAAGGGGTAATGAAAAACTGTTTTTT. Looking up the rest from reference TRBV2 and TRBJ1-4 gives the full variable domain: EPEVTQTPSHQVTQMGQEVILRCVPISNHLYFYWYRQILGQKVEFLVSFYNNEISEKSEIFDDQFSVERPDGSNFTLKIRSTKLEDSAMYFCASSDRGRGNEKLFFGSGTQLSVL.

V usage is TRBV19 and J usage is TRBJ2-1; 9 bases are shared with TRBD1. CDR3 length: 15 residues. From germline, CDR1 is LNHDA and CDR2 SQIVND (reference sequence). The trim removed 7 bases at V and 2 bases at J, leaving 6 bases unmatched. The CDR3 protein is CASTPDRGTYNEQFF. The CDR3 nucleotides read TGTGCCAGTACCCCCGACAGGGGGACCTACAATGAGCAGTTCTTC.

This chain joins TRBV27 and TRBJ1-6; D unresolved. V was clipped by 6 bases and J by 9 bases, with 18 bases between them. This CDR3 region has 15 residues. Germline V lookup: CDR1 MNHEY, CDR2 SMNVEV (reference sequence). Here the CDR3 reads CASRGWEDRASPLHF. The CDR3, as DNA: TGTGCCAGCAGGGGGTGGGAGGATAGGGCTTCACCCCTCCACTTT.

The genes are TRBV13 and TRBJ1-2; 9 nucleotides agree with TRBD1. The J segment lost 7 bases and the V segment lost 4 bases, leaving 10 bases of the junction unmatched. Germline lookup yields CDR1 PRHDT and CDR2 FYEKMQ (reference sequence). This CDR3 is 15 amino acids long. The CDR3 coding sequence is TGTGCCAGCAGCTCTATAACAGGGGGCGACTCTGGCTACACCTTC. Translating gives CASSSITGGDSGYTF.

The chain joins TRBV6-1 to TRBJ2-3; the D gene is possibly TRBD1 (6 bases). The CDR3 length is 16 residues. The V and J ends lost 4 bases and 2 bases respectively, with 16 bases between them. In germline, CDR1 is MNHNS, CDR2 SASEGT. This CDR3 is CASSGLAGQHTDTQYF. CDR3 nucleotides: TGTGCCAGCAGTGGACTCGCTGGACAGCACACAGATACGCAGTATTTT.

J is TRBJ2-5 and V is TRBV5-1, with D unclear. Germline V gene sequence: CDR1 SGHRS, CDR2 YFSETQ. The CDR3 runs to 13 residues. The V and J ends lost 1 base and 2 bases respectively, with 6 bases between them. The CDR3 here is CASSLPSQETQYF. CDR3 coding DNA: TGCGCCAGCAGCTTGCCCTCGCAAGAGACCCAGTACTTC.

J is TRBJ1-4 and V is TRBV9; 7 positions match TRBD1. J gave up 5 bases and V 0 bases, and 1 base lay outside the gene matches. There are 14 residues in the CDR3. CDR1 and CDR2 (germline): SGDLS, YYNGEE. The CDR3 region has the DNA TGTGCCAGCAGCGTAGGGGACAGAAATGAAAAACTGTTTTTT. It is translated as CASSVGDRNEKLFF.

CDR3 nucleotides: TGTGCCAGCAGCTTGGGACAGGGGGCTGAGACCCAGTACTTC. This codes for CASSLGQGAETQYF. This chain links TRBV5-6 with TRBJ2-5; 10 positions match TRBD1. Trimming at V came to 0 bases and at J to 5 bases, leaving 1 base not matched to a gene. Germline V gene sequence: CDR1 SGHDT, CDR2 YYEEEE. The CDR3 runs 14 residues.

The genes are TRBV27 and TRBJ2-7; maybe TRBD1 (6 bases). The CDR3 is 13 amino acids. V was pared by 3 bases and J by 3 bases, with 9 bases between. CDR1 and CDR2 (germline): MNHEY, SMNVEV (reference sequence). CDR3 residues: CASSFGTHYEQYF. The CDR3 DNA follows: TGTGCCAGCAGTTTCGGGACACACTACGAGCAGTACTTC.

This chain joins TRBV6-5 and TRBJ2-7; 11 bases line up with TRBD2. This CDR3 has 14 residues. CDR1 and CDR2 from the germline V gene are MNHEY and SVGAGI. The V gene end was trimmed by 1 base and the J gene end by 4 bases; junction bases not matched to a gene: 0. The CDR3 region is CASSYWTSGYEQYF. The CDR3 nucleotides are TGTGCCAGCAGTTACTGGACTAGCGGGTACGAGCAGTACTTC.

DNA for the CDR3: TGTGCCAGCACGAACGAGGGAGGGAGCTCGCCAGATACGCAGTATTTT. Translated: CASTNEGGSSPDTQYF. V and J are TRBV27 and TRBJ2-3; 7 bases match TRBD2. The CDR3 covers 16 residues. V lost 7 bases and J lost 4; bases outside the gene matches: 14. Germline CDR1 reads MNHEY; CDR2 reads SMNVEV (reference sequence).

The chain employs TRBV6-1 and TRBJ2-6; D remains ambiguous. The germline gives CDR1 MNHNS, CDR2 SASEGT. V lost 2 bases to trimming and J lost 0 bases, with 14 bases between them. The CDR3 contains 18 residues. The CDR3 is CASSEFVGWSSGANVLTF. The CDR3 DNA follows: TGTGCCAGCAGTGAATTCGTCGGGTGGTCCTCTGGGGCCAACGTCCTGACTTTC.